Below, 32 T cell receptor beta chains from the same sample are listed, as sequenced in a study of control samples from healthy donors and cancer patients. Sequenced by immunoSEQ multiplex PCR; TCRdb stores in-frame clones only, minus some. The data show 130,000 to 150,000 clones, roughly 93% seen once. The source material was blood. The receptors originated from a man between 18 and 35 years old in good health.

The chain uses TRBV7-6 and TRBJ1-1; D possibly corresponds to TRBD1 (6 bases). Per the germline V gene, CDR1 is SGHVS and CDR2 is FNYEAQ. This CDR3 has 15 amino acids. The germline V and J ends were trimmed by 10 bases and 1 base, with 19 bases remaining between them. The CDR3 is CAIKRRPTGNTEAFF. In DNA form, the CDR3 reads TGTGCCATAAAAAGACGACCGACAGGGAACACTGAAGCTTTCTTT.

This clone was seen a handful of times. The rearrangement links TRBV5-1 to TRBJ2-1; tentatively, D is TRBD1 (6 bases). V was trimmed by 2 bases and J by 10 bases, leaving 10 bases between them. Germline V gene sequence: CDR1 SGHRS, CDR2 YFSETQ. The length of the CDR3 is 12 residues. CDR3: CASSLNRAEQFF. CDR3 nucleotides: TGCGCCAGCAGCTTAAACAGGGCCGAGCAGTTCTTC.

V and J are TRBV7-9 and TRBJ2-2; 9 bases align to TRBD1. Germline V gene lookup returns CDR1 SEHNR and CDR2 FQNEAQ (reference sequence). The CDR3 sequence is 16 residues long. V was pared by 3 bases and J by 4 bases, with 6 bases of the junction left unmatched. CDR3 nucleotide sequence: TGTGCCAGCAGCTTGCGGGGACAGGGAACCACCGGGGAGCTGTTTTTT. Its translation is CASSLRGQGTTGELFF.

This chain joins TRBV28 and TRBJ1-2; 7 bases match TRBD1. The germline gives CDR1 MDHEN, CDR2 SYDVKM. V shed 5 bases and J 3 bases; nucleotides not matched to a gene: 6. CDR3 length: 14 residues. The chain's CDR3 is CASSGTAIYYGYTF. CDR3 bases: TGTGCCAGCAGTGGGACAGCAATTTACTATGGCTACACCTTC.

CDR3 in DNA: TGTGCCAGCAATCTCGGACAGGGAACAGAGACCCAGTACTTC. It yields the protein CASNLGQGTETQYF. This chain joins TRBV2 and TRBJ2-5, with 8 positions matching TRBD1. The V segment lost 7 bases and the J segment 4 bases; nucleotides outside the gene matches: 8. This CDR3 region has 14 residues. Germline CDR1 SNHLY, CDR2 FYNNEI.

V and J are TRBV13 and TRBJ2-5; TRBD1 is a possible D gene (6 bases). This CDR3 has 16 amino acids. Germline-derived CDR1 and CDR2 are PRHDT and FYEKMQ (reference sequence). Trimming took 5 bases from V and 3 from J, leaving 19 bases between them. CDR3: CASSRKGDPSKETQYF. Written as DNA, the CDR3 is TGTGCCAGCAGCCGGAAGGGGGACCCCTCAAAAGAGACCCAGTACTTC.

The chain joins TRBV4-3 to TRBJ1-1; tentatively, D is TRBD1 (6 bases). The CDR3 spans 14 residues. The germline V gene encodes CDR1 LGHNA and CDR2 YSLEER. Trimming removed 7 bases from V and 1 base from J, with 13 bases in between. CDR3 sequence (DNA): TGCGCCAGCAAACTGGACAGCCGGAACACTGAAGCTTTCTTT. This translates into CASKLDSRNTEAFF.

The rearrangement links TRBV27 to TRBJ2-1; TRBD2 matches 8 bases. Germline-derived CDR1 and CDR2 are MNHEY and SMNVEV (reference sequence). Trimming removed 1 base from V and 0 bases from J; junction bases left unmatched: 8. CDR3 length: 18 residues. CDR3 nucleotide sequence: TGTGCCAGCAGTTTATTCAGCGGGAGTACACTCTCCTACAATGAGCAGTTCTTC. As protein: CASSLFSGSTLSYNEQFF.

The J gene is TRBJ1-5, the V gene TRBV19; tentative D call: TRBD1 (6 bases). V lost 3 bases and J 7 bases, leaving 16 bases between the germline ends. CDR1 and CDR2 from the germline V gene are LNHDA and SQIVND (reference sequence). The CDR3 spans 15 residues. The CDR3 spells CASSIDRRGGQPQHF. In DNA form, the CDR3 reads TGTGCCAGTAGTATCGACAGGCGGGGGGGGCAGCCCCAGCATTTT.

Only one count was recorded for this clone. This sequence joins TRBV5-6 and TRBJ2-2; no firm D call. Germline loops: CDR1 SGHDT, CDR2 YYEEEE. The V and J ends lost 4 bases and 8 bases respectively, with 9 bases between them. CDR3 length equals 12 residues. The CDR3 protein is CASSVLGGELFF. The CDR3 nucleotides read TGTGCCAGCAGCGTACTCGGGGGGGAGCTGTTTTTT.

The J gene is TRBJ1-1, the V gene TRBV4-1; D is ambiguous. V was cut by 0 bases and J by 8 bases, with 10 bases left in between. Germline V gives CDR1 MGHRA, CDR2 YSYEKL. The CDR3 runs 13 residues. CDR3 nucleotides: TGCGCCAGCAGCCAAGAACGGCAGTACGAAGCTTTCTTT. This codes for CASSQERQYEAFF.

The J gene is TRBJ1-4, the V gene TRBV2; D unresolved. There are 18 residues in the CDR3. The V end lost 3 bases, the J end lost 5 bases, and 22 bases lay between the germline ends. The germline CDR1 and CDR2 sequences are SNHLY and FYNNEI. Written as DNA, the CDR3 is TGTGCCAGCAGTGAGGTACCGCCCTGGTATCTAATCAATGAAAAACTGTTTTTT. It specifies CASSEVPPWYLINEKLFF.

The V and J genes are TRBV29-1 and TRBJ1-1; 9 bases align to TRBD1. The CDR3 runs to 13 residues. The trim removed 5 bases at V and 5 bases at J, leaving 6 bases unmatched. Germline V gene data show CDR1 as SQVTM and CDR2 as ANQGSEA. The CDR3 is CSVTGQGETEAFF. CDR3 coding DNA: TGCAGCGTTACGGGACAGGGAGAAACTGAAGCTTTCTTT.

Details on this clone: Different DNA sequences within this sample yield the same CDR3. The CDR3 sequence: CASSIGGMNTEAFF. DNA of the CDR3: TGTGCCAGTAGTATTGGGGGAATGAACACTGAAGCTTTCTTT. The rearrangement uses TRBV19 and TRBJ1-1, with D tentatively TRBD1 (5 bases). From germline, CDR1 is LNHDA and CDR2 SQIVND (reference sequence). V shed 3 bases and J shed 0 bases, with 8 bases lying between them. The CDR3 has 14 residues.

The V and J genes are TRBV5-4 and TRBJ2-7; D unclear. Germline V gene sequence: CDR1 SGHNT, CDR2 YYREEE (reference sequence). The CDR3 extends over 13 amino acids. The germline V and J ends were trimmed by 4 bases and 1 base, with 9 bases remaining between them. CDR3 protein: CASSVSSSYEQYF. The CDR3 coding sequence is TGTGCCAGCAGCGTCTCCTCTTCCTACGAGCAGTACTTC.

V gene TRBV4-2 combines with J gene TRBJ2-1; D gene unclear. In germline, CDR1 is LGHNA, CDR2 YNFKEQ. V was clipped by 4 bases and J by 8 bases, with 21 bases between them. The CDR3 is 16 amino acids. The CDR3 DNA sequence: TGTGCCAGCAGCCTAACTATTGGGGTCCGAGCCCATGAGCAGTTCTTC. Its protein is CASSLTIGVRAHEQFF.

Of note for this clone: This sample includes further DNA sequences coding for the same CDR3. The genes are TRBV19 and TRBJ1-3, with unresolved D. CDR1 and CDR2 from the germline V gene are LNHDA and SQIVND (reference sequence). CDR3 size: 14 residues. Between the trimmed V and J ends, which lost 7 bases and 0 bases, there was a span of 10 bases. The CDR3 nucleotides read TGTGCCAGTAAGGCTGGAAGCTCTGGAAACACCATATATTTT. It translates to CASKAGSSGNTIYF.

This sequence joins TRBV7-2 and TRBJ2-2, with D uncertain. CDR1 SGHTA and CDR2 FQGNSA come from the germline V gene. V shed 8 bases and J shed 1 base, with 11 bases lying between them. The CDR3 has 14 amino acids. As DNA, the CDR3 is TGTGCCAGCGAGCTCCCCAGGAACACCGGGGAGCTGTTTTTT. Protein sequence: CASELPRNTGELFF.

The chain recombines TRBV6-5 with TRBJ1-2; no reliable D call. This CDR3 is built from 15 residues. Trimming took 9 bases from V and 0 from J, leaving 17 bases between them. The germline V gene has CDR1 MNHEY and CDR2 SVGAGI. CDR3 residues: CASSLPATSNYGYTF. DNA of the CDR3: TGTGCCAGTAGCCTGCCGGCGACCTCTAACTATGGCTACACCTTC.

V is TRBV7-9 and J is TRBJ2-2, with 10 bases lining up with TRBD2. This CDR3 has 19 amino acids. V lost 5 bases and J lost 5; bases outside the gene matches: 17. CDR1 is SEHNR, CDR2 FQNEAQ, per germline (reference sequence). The CDR3 here is CASSPLAPLAGVRTGELFF. In DNA, the CDR3 is TGTGCCAGCAGCCCACTGGCCCCTCTAGCGGGAGTAAGAACCGGGGAGCTGTTTTTT.

The chain combines TRBV29-1 with TRBJ1-1, with 8 bases aligning to TRBD1. The CDR3 is 12 residues long. Trimming took 6 bases from V and 4 from J; bases not matched to a gene: 4. The germline V gene encodes CDR1 SQVTM and CDR2 ANQGSEA. CDR3 loop: CSVGQAFTEAFF. The CDR3, as DNA: TGCAGCGTGGGACAGGCCTTCACTGAAGCTTTCTTT.

A single count supports this clone. V is TRBV28 and J is TRBJ2-5, with a possible D match to TRBD2 (6 bases). In germline, CDR1 is MDHEN, CDR2 SYDVKM. V was pared by 6 bases and J by 7 bases, with 27 bases between. The CDR3 runs 17 residues. CDR3 coding DNA: TGTGCCAGCAGCCTCCCCCGGGACTCCAACAAGGGTGGGACCCAGTACTTC. It specifies CASSLPRDSNKGGTQYF.

The chain is built from TRBV10-3 and TRBJ2-1, with TRBD1 matching 7 bases. This CDR3 region has 14 residues. The germline V gene has CDR1 ENHRY and CDR2 SYGVKD. With V trimmed by 4 bases and J by 2 bases, 2 bases remained unmatched. CDR3 sequence (DNA): TGTGCCATCAGTGGGGACAGCACCTACAATGAGCAGTTCTTC. Protein product: CAISGDSTYNEQFF.

Points on this clone: Germline and junction disagree at one end, which may indicate a read error. The chain has TRBV10-1 and TRBJ2-2; D perhaps matches TRBD2 (7 bases). The CDR3 runs to 12 residues. Germline V CDR1 and CDR2: WNHNN, SYGVQD (reference sequence). The CDR3 region is CASSSDSGKLFF. The CDR3 DNA is TGCGCCAGCAGCTCGGACAGCGGGAAGCTGTTTTTT.

This chain uses TRBV3-1 (or the pseudogene TRBV3-2) with TRBJ2-5; 7 positions match TRBD1. With 0 bases clipped from V and 2 bases from J, the junction kept 0 bases outside the gene matches. Germline loops: CDR1 LGHDT, CDR2 YNNKEL (reference sequence). The CDR3 length is 14 residues. In nucleotides, the CDR3 is TGTGCCAGCAGCCAAGACAGGGGGCAAGAGACCCAGTACTTC. This encodes CASSQDRGQETQYF.

V gene TRBV30 combines with J gene TRBJ1-3; D gene unclear. Germline V gene sequence: CDR1 GTSNPN, CDR2 SVGIG (reference sequence). The V gene lost 4 bases and the J gene lost 4 bases, with 8 bases spanning the gap. The length of the CDR3 is 12 residues. CDR3 sequence (DNA): TGTGCCTGGAAGGGATTCGGAAACACCATATATTTT. Protein product: CAWKGFGNTIYF.

The chain employs TRBV5-6 and TRBJ1-2; unclear D gene. Germline loops: CDR1 SGHDT, CDR2 YYEEEE. The germline V and J ends were trimmed by 4 bases and 4 bases, with 8 bases remaining between them. This CDR3 is 12 amino acids long. CDR3 nucleotides: TGTGCCAGCAGCATCGCTGGCTATGGCTACACCTTC. It specifies CASSIAGYGYTF.

The rearrangement joins TRBV3-1 (or the pseudogene TRBV3-2) to TRBJ2-5; 8 bases fit TRBD2. The CDR3 runs 18 residues. Germline V CDR1 and CDR2: LGHDT, YNNKEL (reference sequence). V trimming: 0 bases; J trimming: 5 bases; junction bases outside the gene matches: 14. CDR3 coding DNA: TGTGCCAGCAGCCAAGAAGTCGAAGCGGGAGTGAATGGCGAGACCCAGTACTTC. As protein: CASSQEVEAGVNGETQYF.

V and J are TRBV30 and TRBJ2-3, with a possible D match to TRBD2 (5 bases). The CDR3 extends over 15 amino acids. V dropped 8 bases and J dropped 0 bases, with 18 bases sitting between them. Per germline, CDR1 GTSNPN and CDR2 SVGIG (reference sequence). The CDR3 DNA follows: TGTGCCCGGACGGAGGCATCGTCTAGCACAGATACGCAGTATTTT. This encodes CARTEASSSTDTQYF.

The chain is built from TRBV5-4 and TRBJ1-1; D uncertain. This CDR3 comprises 14 residues. Looked up from germline, CDR1 is SGHNT and CDR2 is YYREEE (reference sequence). With 2 bases removed from V and 1 base from J, the gap between germline ends came to 9 bases. The CDR3 DNA reads TGTGCCAGCAGCTTTGATCAACGGAACACTGAAGCTTTCTTT. Its translation is CASSFDQRNTEAFF.

This chain connects TRBV7-2 to TRBJ2-4, with D perhaps matching TRBD1 or TRBD2 (7 bases each). Trimming removed 5 bases from V and 9 bases from J, with 17 bases in between. The length of the CDR3 is 14 residues. Germline CDR1 reads SGHTA; CDR2 reads FQGNSA. CDR3 protein: CASSTRQGGSIQYF. The CDR3 DNA reads as TGTGCCAGCAGCACAAGACAGGGAGGGAGCATTCAGTACTTC.

The chain joins TRBV9 to TRBJ2-1; no clear D. Germline CDR1 reads SGDLS; CDR2 reads YYNGEE. With 0 bases removed from V and 7 bases from J, the gap between germline ends came to 5 bases. The length of the CDR3 is 12 residues. CDR3 DNA: TGTGCCAGCAGCGTAGTACCTAATGAGCAGTTCTTC. Translating it yields CASSVVPNEQFF.